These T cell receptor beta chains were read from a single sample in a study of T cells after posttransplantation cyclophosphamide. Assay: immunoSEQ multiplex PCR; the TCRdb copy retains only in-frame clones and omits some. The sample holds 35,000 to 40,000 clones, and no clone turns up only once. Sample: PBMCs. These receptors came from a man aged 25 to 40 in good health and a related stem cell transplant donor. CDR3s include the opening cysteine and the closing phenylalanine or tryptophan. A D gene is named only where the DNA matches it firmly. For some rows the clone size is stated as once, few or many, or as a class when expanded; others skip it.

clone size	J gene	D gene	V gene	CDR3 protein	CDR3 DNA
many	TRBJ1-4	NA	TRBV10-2	CATRTVGNEKLFF	TGCGCCACCAGGACAGTGGGGAATGAAAAACTGTTTTTT
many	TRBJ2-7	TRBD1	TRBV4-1	CASSPGTGSRHEQYF	TGCGCCAGCAGCCCCGGGACAGGGAGCCGACACGAGCAGTACTTC
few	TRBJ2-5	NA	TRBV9	CASSATDRARETQYF	TGTGCCAGCAGCGCGACTGACAGAGCCCGAGAGACCCAGTACTTC
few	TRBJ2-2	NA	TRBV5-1	CASSFRGRTGELFF	TGCGCCAGCAGCTTTCGGGGTCGAACCGGGGAGCTGTTTTTT
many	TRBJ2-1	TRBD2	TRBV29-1	CSVERAGGIYEQFF	TGCAGCGTTGAAAGGGCGGGGGGTATTTATGAGCAGTTCTTC
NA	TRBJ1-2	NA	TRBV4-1	CASSQDDRQRSYGYTF	TGCGCCAGCAGCCAAGATGACCGACAGCGAAGCTATGGCTACACCTTC
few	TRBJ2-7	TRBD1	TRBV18	CASSPPTGGNEQYF	TGTGCCAGCTCACCACCGACAGGGGGCAACGAGCAGTACTTC
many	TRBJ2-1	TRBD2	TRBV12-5	CASGSGLAGGIVNYGEQFF	TGTGCTAGTGGTTCGGGACTAGCGGGGGGGATAGTCAACTACGGTGAGCAGTTCTTC
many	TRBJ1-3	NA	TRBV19	CASSPQGSGNTIYF	TGTGCCAGTAGTCCCCAAGGGTCCGGAAACACCATATATTTT
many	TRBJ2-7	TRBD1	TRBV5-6	CASSLGWDRDEQYF	TGTGCCAGCAGCTTGGGCTGGGACAGGGACGAGCAGTACTTC
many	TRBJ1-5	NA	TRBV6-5	CASSYSTGDQPQHF	TGTGCCAGCAGTTACTCCACAGGAGATCAGCCCCAGCATTTT
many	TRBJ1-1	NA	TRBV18	CASSLVQGGSPEAFF	TGTGCCAGCTCCCTCGTACAGGGCGGGTCCCCTGAAGCTTTCTTT
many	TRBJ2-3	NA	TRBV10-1	CASTSGSPLTDTQYF	TGCGCCAGCACCTCGGGGAGCCCACTTACAGATACGCAGTATTTT
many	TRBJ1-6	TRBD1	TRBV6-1	CASSEYRGSPLHF	TGTGCCAGCAGTGAATACAGGGGTTCACCCCTCCACTTT
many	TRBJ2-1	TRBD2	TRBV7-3	CASSARLATYNEQFF	TGTGCCAGCAGCGCGAGACTAGCGACCTACAATGAGCAGTTCTTC
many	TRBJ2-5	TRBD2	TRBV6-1	CASSSGGRETQYF	TGTGCCAGCAGCTCGGGGGGAAGGGAGACCCAGTACTTC
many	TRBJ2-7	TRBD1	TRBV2	CASSELGQGASGEQYF	TGTGCCAGCAGTGAACTAGGACAGGGGGCGTCGGGAGAGCAGTACTTC
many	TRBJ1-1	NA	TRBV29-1	CSVTPNTEAFF	TGCAGCGTAACACCGAACACTGAAGCTTTCTTT
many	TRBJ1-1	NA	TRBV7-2	CASSQGLGSMNTEAFF	TGTGCCAGCAGCCAGGGACTCGGAAGTATGAACACTGAAGCTTTCTTT
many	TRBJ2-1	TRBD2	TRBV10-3	CAISLAGQALYNEQFF	TGTGCCATCAGTTTAGCGGGACAAGCCCTCTACAATGAGCAGTTCTTC
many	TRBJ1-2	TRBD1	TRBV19	CASVRQGAVGYTF	TGTGCCAGTGTCAGACAGGGGGCCGTTGGCTACACCTTC
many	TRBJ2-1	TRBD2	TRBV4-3	CASSQDVLAGGPYNEQFF	TGCGCCAGCAGCCAAGATGTCCTAGCGGGGGGGCCTTACAATGAGCAGTTCTTC
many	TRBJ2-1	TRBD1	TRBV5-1	CASSYGQGRNEQFF	TGCGCCAGCAGCTATGGACAGGGCCGCAATGAGCAGTTCTTC
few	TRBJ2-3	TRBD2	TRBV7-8	CASSSRTSGGAVPDTQYF	TGTGCCAGCAGCTCTCGGACTAGCGGGGGGGCCGTCCCAGATACGCAGTATTTT
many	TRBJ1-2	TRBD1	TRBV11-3	CASSPGQVDYGYTF	TGTGCCAGCAGCCCCGGACAGGTGGACTATGGCTACACCTTC
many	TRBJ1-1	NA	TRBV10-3	CATTGLGTEAFF	TGTGCCACCACGGGTCTGGGCACTGAAGCTTTCTTT
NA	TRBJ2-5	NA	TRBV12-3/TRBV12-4	CASSFIQGQETQYF	TGTGCCAGCAGTTTTATTCAGGGACAAGAGACCCAGTACTTC
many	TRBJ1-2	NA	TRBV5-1	CASSLADLTGYGYTF	TGCGCCAGCAGCTTGGCCGATTTGACAGGCTATGGCTACACCTTC
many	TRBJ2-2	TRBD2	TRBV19	CASSISSGGVNTGELFF	TGTGCCAGTAGTATAAGTAGCGGGGGGGTGAACACCGGGGAGCTGTTTTTT
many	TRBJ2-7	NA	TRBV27	CASSLGLGKSSYEQYF	TGTGCCAGCAGTTTAGGGTTGGGCAAGAGCTCCTACGAGCAGTACTTC
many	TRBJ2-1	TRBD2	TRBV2	CASGTSGGLINEQFF	TGTGCCAGCGGGACTAGCGGGGGCCTAATTAATGAGCAGTTCTTC
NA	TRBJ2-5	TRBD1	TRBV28	CASTRGQGTKQETQYF	TGTGCCAGCACCCGGGGACAGGGTACGAAACAAGAGACCCAGTACTTC
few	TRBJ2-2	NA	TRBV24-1	CATNRGGAGELFF	TGTGCCACCAACAGGGGAGGGGCCGGGGAGCTGTTTTTT
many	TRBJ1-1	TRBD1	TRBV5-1	CASSLPGQDLVAFF	TGCGCCAGCAGCTTGCCCGGACAGGACCTGGTGGCTTTCTTT
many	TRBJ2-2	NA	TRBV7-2	CASSLAAGFGELFF	TGTGCCAGCAGCTTAGCAGCAGGCTTCGGGGAGCTGTTTTTT
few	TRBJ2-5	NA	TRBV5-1	CASSLEEGLKTQYF	TGCGCCAGCAGCTTGGAGGAGGGTTTAAAGACCCAGTACTTC
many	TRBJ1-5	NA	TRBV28	CASKRGQPQHF	TGTGCCAGCAAGAGGGGTCAGCCCCAGCATTTT